This T cell receptor (beta chain) was profiled in a study of blood T cell repertoires in COVID-19 (dated by TCRdb to the early 2020s). Regarding the study in general: The collaborator samples originated in the United States, Italy and Spain and spanned the acute and convalescent phases of COVID-19. Samples were obtained from the ongoing ImmuneRACE study (first 160 participants) and from approximately 1,200 subjects provided by 6 global collaborators. HLA class I and class II types, where available, came from metadata supplied by the sample provider rather than from assay-based typing. The repertoires were released in a freely available public database meant as a resource for research on the immune response to SARS-CoV-2. The dataset comprised deeply sampled blood TCRbeta repertoires from subjects exposed to, actively infected with, or recovered from COVID-19. Sample metadata almost always included a de-identified subject ID, COVID-19 status, age in years and sex. The prospective study material was composed of cDNA or gDNA derived from T cells, B-cell-depleted T cells, or PBMCs. Points the paper makes about the study in general: Clinical and demographic metadata were provided uncurated, with the amount varying by source and participant.

A note on this clone: Its binding antigen is unknown. Base-call qualities are not available, and no considerably larger clone is one nucleotide away.

Trimming takes 8 bases off V and 6 bases off J; junction bases not matched to a gene: 13. The germline V gene specifies SGHVS as CDR1 and FQNEAQ as CDR2. The cysteine opens and the phenylalanine closes a CDR3 of 15 amino acids. The CDR3 DNA has 45 bases and is translated from base 1. In the prospective study, participants were about 18 to 95 years old, resided in 24 geographic areas of the United States, and were enrolled through a virtual design. To assign participants to cohorts, the prospective study relied on clinical history that participants themselves reported in a screening survey and a study questionnaire. For ImmuneRACE Cohort 3, a participant was defined as recovered based on two consecutive negative NP/OP PCR tests, clearance by a healthcare professional, or resolution of symptoms. Mobile phlebotomists in the prospective study collected whole blood, serum and a nasopharyngeal or oropharyngeal swab from every participant. Participants in the prospective study had the option to provide additional blood draws and questionnaires over a 2-month period. Blood samples from the prospective study were shipped frozen or at room temperature prior to DNA extraction.

The immunoSEQ Assay, a bias-controlled multiplex PCR, was used to amplify TCRbeta CDR3 regions from genomic DNA. As for how the authors treated the data: Within the assay, amplification of reference gene primers was used to estimate how many nucleated cells each sample contained. Sequence reads were collapsed and filtered to measure the absolute abundance of every unique TCRbeta CDR3 rearrangement. Productive Simpson clonality was computed per sample as the square root of Simpson's diversity index over productive rearrangements. TCRdb stores this immuneACCESS table with in-frame sequences only. Part of the clones is absent; in the studies checked, under half of the shortfall reflects unresolved V genes, and no reason is known for the rest. Clone size and the V and J calls come from that table; the DNA yielded D and trimming. The sample includes about 380,000 clones, with roughly 84% observed a single time. Together, the top ten hold almost 3% of the sample.

Sequenced: PBMCs or T cells enriched from blood (not recorded which). In this chain, TRBV7-8 is recombined with TRBJ1-5; 7 of the junction bases match TRBD1. This TCR came from a woman between 25 and 40 years old who had recovered from COVID-19. CDR3 loop: CASGGQASVGQPQHF. In nucleotide form, the sequence is TGTGCCAGCGGCGGACAGGCAAGCGTTGGTCAGCCCCAGCATTTT.